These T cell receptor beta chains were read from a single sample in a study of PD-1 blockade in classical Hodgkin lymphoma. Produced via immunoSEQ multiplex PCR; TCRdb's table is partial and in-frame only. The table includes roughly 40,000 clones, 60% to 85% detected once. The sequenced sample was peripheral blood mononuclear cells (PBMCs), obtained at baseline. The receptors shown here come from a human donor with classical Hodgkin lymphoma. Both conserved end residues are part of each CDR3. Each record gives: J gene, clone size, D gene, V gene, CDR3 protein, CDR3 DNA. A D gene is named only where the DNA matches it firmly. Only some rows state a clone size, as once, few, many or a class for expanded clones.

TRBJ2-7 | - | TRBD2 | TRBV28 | CASSSHRSLSGLAGGITYEQYF | TGTGCCAGCAGTTCTCACCGGAGCCTATCAGGACTAGCGGGAGGGATCACCTACGAGCAGTACTTC
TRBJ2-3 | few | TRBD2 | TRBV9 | CASSVIIAGTSTDTQYF | TGTGCCAGCAGCGTAATTATAGCGGGGACTAGCACAGATACGCAGTATTTT
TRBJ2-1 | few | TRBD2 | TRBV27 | CASSLLTSGGLYNEQFF | TGTGCCAGCAGTTTATTGACTAGCGGGGGCCTTTACAATGAGCAGTTCTTC
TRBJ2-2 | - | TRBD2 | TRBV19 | CASSILRVAGANTGELFF | TGTGCCAGTAGTATTCTGCGTGTAGCGGGGGCGAACACCGGGGAGCTGTTTTTT
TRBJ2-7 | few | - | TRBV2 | CASSRDLYEQYF | TGTGCCAGCAGTCGGGACCTCTACGAGCAGTACTTC
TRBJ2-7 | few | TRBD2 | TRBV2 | CASSEVDLAGVNEQYF | TGTGCCAGCAGTGAGGTGGACTTAGCGGGAGTGAACGAGCAGTACTTC
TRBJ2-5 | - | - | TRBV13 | CASTLSRGGVQETQYF | TGTGCCAGCACCCTTTCGCGTGGTGGCGTCCAAGAGACCCAGTACTTC
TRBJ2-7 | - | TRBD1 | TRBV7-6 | CASSSTGGGVGEQYF | TGTGCCAGCAGCTCGACAGGGGGCGGGGTAGGCGAGCAGTACTTC
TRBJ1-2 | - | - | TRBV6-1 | CASSVEGAGYTF | TGTGCCAGCAGTGTCGAAGGGGCTGGCTACACCTTC
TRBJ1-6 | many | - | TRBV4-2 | CASSQENRAGNSPLHF | TGTGCCAGCAGCCAAGAAAACAGGGCAGGTAATTCACCCCTCCACTTT
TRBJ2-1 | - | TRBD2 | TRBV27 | CASSLGAGGYNEQFF | TGTGCCAGCAGTTTGGGAGCGGGAGGTTACAATGAGCAGTTCTTC
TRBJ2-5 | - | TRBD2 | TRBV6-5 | CASRREVTSGVQYF | TGTGCCAGCAGGCGGGAGGTCACCTCAGGGGTCCAGTACTTC
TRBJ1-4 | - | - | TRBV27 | CASSLSTGTGEKLFF | TGTGCCAGCAGTCTCTCGACCGGGACCGGGGAAAAACTGTTTTTT
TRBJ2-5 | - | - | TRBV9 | CASSVEGSGFGETQYF | TGTGCCAGCAGCGTAGAGGGGTCCGGTTTTGGAGAGACCCAGTACTTC
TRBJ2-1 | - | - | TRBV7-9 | CASSRSDRISPNEQFF | TGTGCCAGCAGCCGATCCGACAGAATAAGTCCCAATGAGCAGTTCTTC
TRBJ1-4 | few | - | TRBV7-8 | CASSSSIATNEKLFF | TGTGCCAGCAGCTCGTCCATTGCAACTAATGAAAAACTGTTTTTT
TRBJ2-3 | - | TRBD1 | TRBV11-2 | CASSPVTGVGTDTQYF | TGTGCCAGCAGCCCAGTCACAGGGGTCGGGACAGATACGCAGTATTTT
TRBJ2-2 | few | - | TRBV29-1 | CSVDHGYTGELFF | TGCAGCGTGGACCACGGGTACACCGGGGAGCTGTTTTTT
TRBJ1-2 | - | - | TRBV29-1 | CSVAPAPSRDRGYTF | TGCAGCGTTGCCCCCGCCCCATCCAGGGATCGCGGCTACACCTTC
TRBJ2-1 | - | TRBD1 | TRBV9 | CASSVAGGSYNEQFF | TGTGCCAGCAGCGTAGCAGGGGGCTCCTACAATGAGCAGTTCTTC
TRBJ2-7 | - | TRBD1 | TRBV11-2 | CASSLWETGKQYF | TGTGCCAGCAGCTTATGGGAGACAGGGAAGCAGTACTTC
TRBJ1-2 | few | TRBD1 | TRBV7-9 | CASSSGQANYGYTF | TGTGCCAGCAGCTCGGGACAGGCTAACTATGGCTACACCTTC
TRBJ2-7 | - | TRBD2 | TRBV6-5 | CASSPRTSPYEQYF | TGTGCCAGCAGTCCCAGGACTAGCCCTTACGAGCAGTACTTC
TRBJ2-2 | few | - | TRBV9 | CASSSRPTGELFF | TGTGCCAGCAGCTCACGACCAACCGGGGAGCTGTTTTTT
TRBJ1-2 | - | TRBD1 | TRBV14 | CASRRTGQGLRNYGYTF | TGTGCCAGCAGGCGGACGGGACAGGGGCTAAGGAACTATGGCTACACCTTC
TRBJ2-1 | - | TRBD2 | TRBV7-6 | CASSLRVGTTAKGEQFF | TGTGCCAGCAGCTTAAGGGTTGGGACTACCGCGAAGGGTGAGCAGTTCTTC
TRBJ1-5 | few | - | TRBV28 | CASSFQLDQPQHF | TGTGCCAGCAGTTTCCAGCTCGATCAGCCCCAGCATTTT
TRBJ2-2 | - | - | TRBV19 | CASSIWSGVSGELFF | TGTGCCAGTAGTATTTGGAGTGGCGTGTCAGGGGAGCTGTTTTTT
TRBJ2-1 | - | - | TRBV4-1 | CASSQAGRSYNEQFF | TGCGCCAGCAGCCAAGCGGGGCGCTCCTACAATGAGCAGTTCTTC
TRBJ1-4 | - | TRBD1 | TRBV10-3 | CAIGTGVDEKLFF | TGTGCCATTGGGACAGGGGTCGATGAAAAACTGTTTTTT
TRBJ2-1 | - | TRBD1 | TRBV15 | CATSRDQGTGANEQFF | TGTGCCACCAGCAGAGATCAAGGGACAGGGGCTAATGAGCAGTTCTTC
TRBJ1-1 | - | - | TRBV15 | CATSRDHGTEAFF | TGTGCCACCAGCAGAGACCACGGAACTGAAGCTTTCTTT
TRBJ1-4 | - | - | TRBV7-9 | CASSSEGGNNEKLFF | TGTGCCAGCAGCTCAGAAGGAGGCAATAATGAAAAACTGTTTTTT
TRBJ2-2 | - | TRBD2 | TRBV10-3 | CAISELPGTSGGRQSTGELFF | TGTGCCATCAGTGAGTTGCCCGGGACTAGCGGGGGGCGACAAAGCACCGGGGAGCTGTTTTTT
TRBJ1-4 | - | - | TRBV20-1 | CSASPQAVFF | TGCAGCGCCAGCCCCCAAGCGGTGTTTTTT
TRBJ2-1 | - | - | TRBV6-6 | CASSLGEQFF | TGTGCCAGCAGTTTGGGTGAGCAGTTCTTC
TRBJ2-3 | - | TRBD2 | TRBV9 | CASSVGEGGTGDTQYF | TGTGCCAGCAGCGTAGGGGAGGGAGGGACCGGAGATACGCAGTATTTT
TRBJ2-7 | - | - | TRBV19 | CASSIAGRTRGEQYF | TGTGCCAGTAGTATAGCCGGGAGGACCAGGGGGGAGCAGTACTTC
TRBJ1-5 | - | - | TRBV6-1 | CASSDVQPQHF | TGTGCCAGCAGTGATGTTCAGCCCCAGCATTTT
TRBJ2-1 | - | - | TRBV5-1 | CASSSGLYNEQFF | TGCGCCAGCAGCTCGGGACTGTACAATGAGCAGTTCTTC
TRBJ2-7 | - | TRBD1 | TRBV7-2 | CASSETGYNYEQYF | TGTGCCAGCAGCGAGACAGGGTATAACTACGAGCAGTACTTC